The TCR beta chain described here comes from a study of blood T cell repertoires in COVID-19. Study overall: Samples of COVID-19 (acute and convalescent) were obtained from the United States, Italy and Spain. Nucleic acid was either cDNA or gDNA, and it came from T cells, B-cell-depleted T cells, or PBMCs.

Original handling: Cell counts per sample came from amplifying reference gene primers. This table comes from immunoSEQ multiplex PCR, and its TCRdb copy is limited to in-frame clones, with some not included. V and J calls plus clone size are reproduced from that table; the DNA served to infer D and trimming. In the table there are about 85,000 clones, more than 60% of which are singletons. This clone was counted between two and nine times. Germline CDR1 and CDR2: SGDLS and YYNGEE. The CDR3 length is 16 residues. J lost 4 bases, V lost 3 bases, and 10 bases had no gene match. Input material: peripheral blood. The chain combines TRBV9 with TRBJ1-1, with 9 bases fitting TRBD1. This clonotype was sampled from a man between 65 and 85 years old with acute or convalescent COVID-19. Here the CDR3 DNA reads TGTGCCAGCAGCGACCCAGTGGAGGGACAGGGCACTGAAGCTTTCTTT. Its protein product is CASSDPVEGQGTEAFF.